The subject of this entry is one T cell receptor (beta chain). This record belongs to a study of T-cell memory formation after mild COVID-19. At the level of the study: TCR clustering was largely donor specific.

TCRdb passed the 5' RACE reads through MiXCR, listing each CDR3 protein once. The sample includes some 86,000 distinct CDR3 sequences, about 23% of them seen just once. Germline V gene lookup returns CDR1 SGHRS and CDR2 YFSETQ. The CDR3 loop spans 14 amino acids. Trimming removed 0 bases at V and 7 bases at J, with 10 bases between. The sequencing sample was made of PBMCs or a T cell subset sorted from them (not recorded which). The sequence was collected from a young man who had mild COVID-19 (a few samples of this study predate the infection). Cell type and time point are not known. V gene TRBV5-1 combines with J gene TRBJ1-4; D uncertain. CDR3 nucleotide sequence: TGCGCCAGCAGCTTGGACCGACGGCCTGAAAAACTGTTTTTT. It specifies CASSLDRRPEKLFF.